This is a list of T cell receptor beta chains from one sample in a study of T-cell memory formation after mild COVID-19. MiXCR, applied by TCRdb to the 5' RACE reads, yields one record per CDR3 protein. The sample records 150,000 or so distinct CDR3 sequences, 20% to 25% being singletons. The sequenced material came from PBMCs or a T cell subset sorted from them (not recorded which). The receptors were sampled from an adult woman who had mild COVID-19 (a few samples of this study predate the infection). Cell type and time point are not known. CDR3s include the opening cysteine and the closing phenylalanine or tryptophan. D genes are given only for firm matches. Only part of the rows carry a size: once, few, many, or a class if the clone is expanded.

d_call: TRBD2
v_call: TRBV29-1
clone_size: few
j_call: TRBJ2-3
cdr3_nt: TGCAGCGTCCTCAGCGGGAGGCCCTCAGATACGCAGTATTTT
cdr3_aa: CSVLSGRPSDTQYF

d_call: NA
v_call: TRBV9
clone_size: NA
j_call: TRBJ2-1
cdr3_nt: TGTGCCAGCAGCGTACGGGGAAGCTACAATGAGCAGTTCTTC
cdr3_aa: CASSVRGSYNEQFF

d_call: NA
v_call: TRBV27
clone_size: NA
j_call: TRBJ2-7
cdr3_nt: TGTGCCAGCAGCTCATCCGGGGTCCCCTACGAGCAGTACTTC
cdr3_aa: CASSSSGVPYEQYF

d_call: NA
v_call: TRBV12-3/TRBV12-4
clone_size: few
j_call: TRBJ1-2
cdr3_nt: TGTGCCAGCAGCATGGGTGTGGATGGCTACACCTTC
cdr3_aa: CASSMGVDGYTF

d_call: TRBD2
v_call: TRBV6-5
clone_size: many
j_call: TRBJ2-3
cdr3_nt: TGTGCCAGCAGCTATGTGGCGGGAGGCTCAGATACGCAGTATTTT
cdr3_aa: CASSYVAGGSDTQYF

d_call: TRBD2
v_call: TRBV10-2
clone_size: few
j_call: TRBJ2-3
cdr3_nt: TGCGCCAGCAGTGAACTAGCGGTAACCACAGATACGCAGTATTTT
cdr3_aa: CASSELAVTTDTQYF

d_call: TRBD1
v_call: TRBV13
clone_size: NA
j_call: TRBJ2-2
cdr3_nt: TGTGCCAGCAGCCTGGGACAGGGGCCGCCCGGGGAGCTGTTTTTT
cdr3_aa: CASSLGQGPPGELFF

d_call: NA
v_call: TRBV20-1
clone_size: few
j_call: TRBJ2-7
cdr3_nt: TGCAGTGCAGCAAGGGGATCCTACGAGCAGTACTTC
cdr3_aa: CSAARGSYEQYF

d_call: TRBD2
v_call: TRBV7-8
clone_size: NA
j_call: TRBJ2-1
cdr3_nt: TGTGCCAGCAGCCCGGAGGGGGGCGGGAGGGTTCATGAGCAGTTCTTC
cdr3_aa: CASSPEGGGRVHEQFF

d_call: NA
v_call: TRBV7-9
clone_size: NA
j_call: TRBJ2-4
cdr3_nt: TGTGCCAGCAGCCCCGGCCACATTCAGTACTTC
cdr3_aa: CASSPGHIQYF

d_call: NA
v_call: TRBV5-1
clone_size: NA
j_call: TRBJ1-1
cdr3_nt: TGCGCCAGCAGCTTGACCGGAAGGGGCAGGAACACTGAAGCTTTCTTT
cdr3_aa: CASSLTGRGRNTEAFF

d_call: NA
v_call: TRBV7-9
clone_size: NA
j_call: TRBJ2-3
cdr3_nt: TGTGCCAGCACCGATGGGAGGGGGACAGATACGCAGTATTTT
cdr3_aa: CASTDGRGTDTQYF

d_call: NA
v_call: TRBV6-5
clone_size: NA
j_call: TRBJ2-2
cdr3_nt: TGTGCCAGCAGTGCCCTCGCCCTGGGACAGAACACCGGGGAGCTGTTTTTT
cdr3_aa: CASSALALGQNTGELFF

d_call: NA
v_call: TRBV12-3/TRBV12-4
clone_size: few
j_call: TRBJ2-4
cdr3_nt: TGTGCCAGCTGTATGGACAGTCTAGCCAAAAACATTCAGTACTTC
cdr3_aa: CASCMDSLAKNIQYF

d_call: NA
v_call: TRBV7-9
clone_size: NA
j_call: TRBJ1-1
cdr3_nt: TGTGCCAGCAGCCCTTACCGCACTGAAGCTTTCTTT
cdr3_aa: CASSPYRTEAFF

d_call: NA
v_call: TRBV20-1
clone_size: NA
j_call: TRBJ1-1
cdr3_nt: TGCAGTGCTAGAGACAGGACGGTGAACACTGAAGCTTTCTTT
cdr3_aa: CSARDRTVNTEAFF

d_call: NA
v_call: TRBV13
clone_size: few
j_call: TRBJ2-1
cdr3_nt: TGTGCCAGCAGCACACAGGAGGGGGAGGGTAGCCCCTACAATGAGCAGTTCTTC
cdr3_aa: CASSTQEGEGSPYNEQFF

d_call: TRBD1
v_call: TRBV18
clone_size: NA
j_call: TRBJ2-7
cdr3_nt: TGTGCCAGCTCACCCCCGGACAGGGGGACCTACGAGCAGTACTTC
cdr3_aa: CASSPPDRGTYEQYF

d_call: NA
v_call: TRBV10-3
clone_size: NA
j_call: TRBJ2-3
cdr3_nt: TGTGCCATCCAGGGTGGAGATCCTAGCACAGATACGCAGTATTTT
cdr3_aa: CAIQGGDPSTDTQYF

d_call: NA
v_call: TRBV12-3/TRBV12-4
clone_size: many
j_call: TRBJ2-2
cdr3_nt: TGTGCCAGCAGCCCCCAGGGCACCGGGGAGCTGTTTTTT
cdr3_aa: CASSPQGTGELFF

d_call: TRBD1
v_call: TRBV19
clone_size: NA
j_call: TRBJ1-1
cdr3_nt: TGTGCCAGTAGTATAGGACAGGGGAACACTGAAGCTTTCTTT
cdr3_aa: CASSIGQGNTEAFF

d_call: TRBD2
v_call: TRBV9
clone_size: few
j_call: TRBJ2-3
cdr3_nt: TGTGCCAGCAGCGTAGGTAGCGGGGGGGCCGCAGATACGCAGTATTTT
cdr3_aa: CASSVGSGGAADTQYF

d_call: NA
v_call: TRBV3-1
clone_size: few
j_call: TRBJ2-3
cdr3_nt: TGTGCCAGCAGCCAGCCCTACACAGATACGCAGTATTTT
cdr3_aa: CASSQPYTDTQYF

d_call: NA
v_call: TRBV7-2
clone_size: few
j_call: TRBJ2-3
cdr3_nt: TGTGCCAGCAGCTTGAGGGGGGCGGGGACAGATACGCAGTATTTT
cdr3_aa: CASSLRGAGTDTQYF

d_call: NA
v_call: TRBV5-1
clone_size: NA
j_call: TRBJ1-1
cdr3_nt: TGCGCCAGCAGCTTGGACAGGGAGACTGAAGCTTTCTTT
cdr3_aa: CASSLDRETEAFF

d_call: TRBD2
v_call: TRBV4-1
clone_size: NA
j_call: TRBJ2-7
cdr3_nt: TGCGCCAGCAGCCAAGTTAGCGGGGGGGACTCCTACGAGCAGTACTTC
cdr3_aa: CASSQVSGGDSYEQYF

d_call: NA
v_call: TRBV12-3/TRBV12-4
clone_size: few
j_call: TRBJ2-7
cdr3_nt: TGTGCCAGCAGCCAGAGATACGAGCAGTACTTC
cdr3_aa: CASSQRYEQYF

d_call: NA
v_call: TRBV6-2/TRBV6-3
clone_size: NA
j_call: TRBJ2-7
cdr3_nt: TGTGCCAGCAGTTCGGGAGACAACCCCTACGAGCAGTACTTC
cdr3_aa: CASSSGDNPYEQYF

d_call: TRBD1
v_call: TRBV12-3/TRBV12-4
clone_size: few
j_call: TRBJ2-3
cdr3_nt: TGTGCCAGCAGTTTAGTTGGGACAGGGATTCGGGAGGCGCAGTATTTT
cdr3_aa: CASSLVGTGIREAQYF

d_call: NA
v_call: TRBV7-9
clone_size: few
j_call: TRBJ1-2
cdr3_nt: TGTGCCAGCAGCTTATCGGGCAGGGATAATGGCTACACCTTC
cdr3_aa: CASSLSGRDNGYTF

d_call: NA
v_call: TRBV27
clone_size: few
j_call: TRBJ2-3
cdr3_nt: TGTGCCAGCTCGAAAGCCAGAAACACAGATACGCAGTATTTT
cdr3_aa: CASSKARNTDTQYF

d_call: NA
v_call: TRBV27
clone_size: NA
j_call: TRBJ2-7
cdr3_nt: TGTGCCAGCAGTATGGGTCGGACCTACGAGCAGTACTTC
cdr3_aa: CASSMGRTYEQYF

d_call: TRBD2
v_call: TRBV7-9
clone_size: few
j_call: TRBJ2-7
cdr3_nt: TGTGCCAGCAGCTTAGCTAGCGGGAGCGTCTACGAGCAGTACTTC
cdr3_aa: CASSLASGSVYEQYF

d_call: TRBD1
v_call: TRBV29-1
clone_size: NA
j_call: TRBJ2-5
cdr3_nt: TGCAGCGTTGACCGGGACAGTCAAGAGACCCAGTACTTC
cdr3_aa: CSVDRDSQETQYF

d_call: NA
v_call: TRBV9
clone_size: NA
j_call: TRBJ1-1
cdr3_nt: TGTGCCAGCAGCGTAGATCTGGGGGGGACTGAAGCTTTCTTT
cdr3_aa: CASSVDLGGTEAFF

d_call: NA
v_call: TRBV4-3
clone_size: NA
j_call: TRBJ2-1
cdr3_nt: TGCGCCAGCAGCTATGCCGCGGAGACCCCCTACAATGAGCAGTTCTTC
cdr3_aa: CASSYAAETPYNEQFF

d_call: NA
v_call: TRBV4-1
clone_size: few
j_call: TRBJ2-1
cdr3_nt: TGCGCCAGCAGCCAAGAGGGTTACAATGAGCAGTTCTTC
cdr3_aa: CASSQEGYNEQFF

d_call: NA
v_call: TRBV7-9
clone_size: few
j_call: TRBJ2-7
cdr3_nt: TGTGCCAGCAGGGGGGGGCCGAGCTCCTACGAGCAGTACTTC
cdr3_aa: CASRGGPSSYEQYF

d_call: TRBD2
v_call: TRBV15
clone_size: medium-sized
j_call: TRBJ2-3
cdr3_nt: TGTGCCACCAGCAGAGATCGACTAGCGGCGGCAACAGATACGCAGTATTTT
cdr3_aa: CATSRDRLAAATDTQYF

d_call: TRBD2
v_call: TRBV7-2
clone_size: few
j_call: TRBJ2-3
cdr3_nt: TGTGCCAGCAGCCTAGGACTAGCGGGAGTTTCGGCAGATACGCAGTATTTT
cdr3_aa: CASSLGLAGVSADTQYF

d_call: NA
v_call: TRBV15
clone_size: NA
j_call: TRBJ2-5
cdr3_nt: TGTGCCACCAGCATTCCTTCTCAAGAGACCCAGTACTTC
cdr3_aa: CATSIPSQETQYF

d_call: TRBD1
v_call: TRBV4-1
clone_size: few
j_call: TRBJ1-2
cdr3_nt: TGCGCCAGCAGCCAAGATGGGGACAGGTCCTATGGCTACACCTTC
cdr3_aa: CASSQDGDRSYGYTF

d_call: NA
v_call: TRBV5-4
clone_size: NA
j_call: TRBJ2-1
cdr3_nt: TGTGCCAGCTCTGAGGACGCCAATGAGCAGTTCTTC
cdr3_aa: CASSEDANEQFF

d_call: NA
v_call: TRBV9
clone_size: NA
j_call: TRBJ2-2
cdr3_nt: TGTGCCAGCAGCGTAGGACCGGACACCGGGGAGCTGTTTTTT
cdr3_aa: CASSVGPDTGELFF

d_call: NA
v_call: TRBV4-1
clone_size: NA
j_call: TRBJ2-1
cdr3_nt: TGCGCCAGCAGCCCCGGGACGGGCAATGAGCAGTTCTTC
cdr3_aa: CASSPGTGNEQFF

d_call: TRBD2
v_call: TRBV5-1
clone_size: NA
j_call: TRBJ2-1
cdr3_nt: TGCGACAGCATCGGGACTAGTTCTGTTGAGCAGTTCTTC
cdr3_aa: CDSIGTSSVEQFF

d_call: NA
v_call: TRBV6-1
clone_size: few
j_call: TRBJ1-2
cdr3_nt: TGTGCCAGCAGTGAAACGGCAGGAGGTGGCTACACCTTC
cdr3_aa: CASSETAGGGYTF

d_call: TRBD2
v_call: TRBV11-2
clone_size: few
j_call: TRBJ2-3
cdr3_nt: TGTGCCAGCAGCGACCCTAGCGGGAGGGCCGCAGATACGCAGTATTTT
cdr3_aa: CASSDPSGRAADTQYF

d_call: NA
v_call: TRBV7-9
clone_size: few
j_call: TRBJ2-1
cdr3_nt: TGTGCCAGCGGCGCGGGCCCTGGGTCAGATGTGAGGCAGTTCTTC
cdr3_aa: CASGAGPGSDVRQFF

d_call: NA
v_call: TRBV27
clone_size: NA
j_call: TRBJ2-1
cdr3_nt: TGTGCCAGCAGTTGGACGGTTTACAATGAGCAGTTCTTC
cdr3_aa: CASSWTVYNEQFF